These T cell receptor beta chains were read from a single sample in a study of tumour-infiltrating T cells in Burkitt lymphoma. Using immunoSEQ multiplex PCR, the repertoire was profiled, and TCRdb retains in-frame clones only, with some absent. The data contain 1,500 to 2,000 clones, over 40% of them singletons. Material for sequencing was tumor tissue. Every receptor here comes from a human donor with Burkitt lymphoma. Both conserved end residues are part of each CDR3. D genes are given only for firm matches. Some rows mark clone size as missing; the rest say once, few, many or name a class of expanded clone.

J: TRBJ2-7
size: -
D: -
V: TRBV28
CDR3: CASSLPQLGVGDSAYEQYF
DNA: TGTGCCAGCAGTTTACCGCAATTGGGGGTGGGGGACTCAGCCTACGAGCAGTACTTC

J: TRBJ2-3
size: few
D: TRBD2
V: TRBV5-4
CDR3: CASSLPGLAVRDTQYF
DNA: TGTGCCAGCAGCCTTCCGGGACTAGCTGTGCGGGATACGCAGTATTTT

J: TRBJ1-1
size: -
D: -
V: TRBV5-5
CDR3: CASSLQANTEAFF
DNA: TGTGCCAGCAGCCTTCAGGCTAACACTGAAGCTTTCTTT

J: TRBJ2-7
size: few
D: TRBD1
V: TRBV19
CDR3: CASSTQRTGVIYEQYF
DNA: TGTGCCAGTAGTACCCAACGGACAGGGGTAATCTACGAGCAGTACTTC

J: TRBJ1-4
size: -
D: -
V: TRBV6-5
CDR3: CASTPTGNNNEKLFF
DNA: TGTGCCAGCACCCCCACCGGGAACAATAATGAAAAACTGTTTTTT

J: TRBJ1-1
size: -
D: -
V: TRBV6-4
CDR3: CASSEARNTEAFF
DNA: TGTGCCAGCAGTGAGGCAAGAAACACTGAAGCTTTCTTT

J: TRBJ2-1
size: -
D: -
V: TRBV5-4
CDR3: CASSLEGFGEQFF
DNA: TGTGCCAGCAGCTTGGAAGGGTTTGGTGAGCAGTTCTTC

J: TRBJ1-5
size: -
D: -
V: TRBV28
CDR3: CASTLQGFQQPQHF
DNA: TGTGCCAGCACCCTACAGGGATTCCAACAGCCCCAGCATTTT

J: TRBJ2-3
size: few
D: -
V: TRBV2
CDR3: CASGDVLNTDTQYF
DNA: TGTGCCAGCGGGGATGTACTTAACACAGATACGCAGTATTTT

J: TRBJ1-1
size: -
D: -
V: TRBV4-3
CDR3: CASSPREQVYTEAFF
DNA: TGCGCCAGCAGCCCCAGGGAACAGGTCTATACTGAAGCTTTCTTT

J: TRBJ1-5
size: -
D: TRBD1
V: TRBV4-3
CDR3: CASSQAYRDSIEPQHF
DNA: TGCGCCAGCAGCCAAGCCTACCGGGACAGTATAGAGCCCCAGCATTTT

J: TRBJ2-7
size: -
D: -
V: TRBV27
CDR3: CASSLGQSYEQYF
DNA: TGTGCCAGCAGTTTGGGCCAGAGCTACGAGCAGTACTTC

J: TRBJ1-1
size: few
D: -
V: TRBV9
CDR3: CASSPVPEAFF
DNA: TGTGCCAGCAGCCCAGTCCCTGAAGCTTTCTTT

J: TRBJ1-2
size: few
D: TRBD1
V: TRBV14
CDR3: CASSQRTGNYGYTF
DNA: TGTGCCAGCAGCCAAAGGACAGGGAACTATGGCTACACCTTC

J: TRBJ1-5
size: once
D: -
V: TRBV28
CDR3: CASYSNQPQHF
DNA: TGTGCCAGCTATAGCAATCAGCCCCAGCATTTT